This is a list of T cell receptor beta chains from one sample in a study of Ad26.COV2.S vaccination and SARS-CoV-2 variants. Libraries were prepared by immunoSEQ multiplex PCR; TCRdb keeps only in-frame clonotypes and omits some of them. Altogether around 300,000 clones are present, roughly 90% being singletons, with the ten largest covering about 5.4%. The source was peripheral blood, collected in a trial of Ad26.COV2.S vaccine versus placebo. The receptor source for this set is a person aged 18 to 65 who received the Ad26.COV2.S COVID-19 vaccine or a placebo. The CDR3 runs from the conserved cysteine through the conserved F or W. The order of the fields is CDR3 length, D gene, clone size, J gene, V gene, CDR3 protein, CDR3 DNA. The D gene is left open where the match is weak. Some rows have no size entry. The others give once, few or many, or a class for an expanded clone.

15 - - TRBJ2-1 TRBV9 CASSVDLSSYNEQFF TGTGCCAGCAGCGTGGACCTGAGCTCCTACAATGAGCAGTTCTTC
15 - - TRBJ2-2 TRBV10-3 CAISPGLTNTGELFF TGTGCCATCAGCCCGGGACTCACGAACACCGGGGAGCTGTTTTTT
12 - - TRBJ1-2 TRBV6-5 CASSPRVSGYTF TGTGCCAGCAGTCCCAGGGTATCAGGCTACACCTTC
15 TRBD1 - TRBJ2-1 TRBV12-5 CASGSTGTGYNEQFF TGTGCTAGTGGTTCGACCGGGACAGGCTACAATGAGCAGTTCTTC
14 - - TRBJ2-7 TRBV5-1 CASSPRRLAYEQYF TGCGCCAGCAGCCCCCGTCGACTGGCCTACGAGCAGTACTTC
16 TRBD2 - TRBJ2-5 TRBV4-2 CASSQDPAGNQETQYF TGTGCCAGCAGCCAAGATCCAGCGGGGAATCAAGAGACCCAGTACTTC
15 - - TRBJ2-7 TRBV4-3 CASSQDSGSSYEQYF TGCGCCAGCAGCCAAGATTCAGGTAGCTCCTACGAGCAGTACTTC
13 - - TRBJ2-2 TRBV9 CASSEGNTGELFF TGTGCCAGCAGCGAAGGGAACACCGGGGAGCTGTTTTTT
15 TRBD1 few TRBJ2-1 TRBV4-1 CASSQQDRGFSEQFF TGCGCCAGCAGCCAGCAGGACAGGGGTTTCTCTGAGCAGTTCTTC
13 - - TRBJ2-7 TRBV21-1 CASSGGRSYEQYF TGTGCCAGCAGCGGGGGGCGCTCCTACGAGCAGTACTTC
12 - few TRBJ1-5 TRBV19 CASSTPGLPQHF TGTGCCAGTAGTACCCCCGGTTTGCCCCAGCATTTT
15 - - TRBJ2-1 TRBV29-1 CSVVGSEMRWNEQFF TGCAGCGTTGTGGGTAGCGAGATGAGGTGGAATGAGCAGTTCTTC
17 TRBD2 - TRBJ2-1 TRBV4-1 CASSQVVAGSFYNEQFF TGCGCCAGCAGCCAAGTAGTAGCGGGATCTTTTTACAATGAGCAGTTCTTC
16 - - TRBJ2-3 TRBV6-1 CASSVVWAGSTDTQYF TGTGCCAGCAGTGTTGTATGGGCAGGGTCAACAGATACGCAGTATTTT
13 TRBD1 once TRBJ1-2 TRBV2 CAATGTAVSGYTF TGTGCCGCGACGGGGACAGCCGTTTCCGGCTACACCTTC
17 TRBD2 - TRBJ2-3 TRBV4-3 CASSQVRGTSGTDTQYF TGCGCCAGCAGCCAAGTGAGGGGGACTAGCGGCACAGATACGCAGTATTTT
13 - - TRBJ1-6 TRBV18 CASSRARESPLHF TGTGCCAGCTCCCGGGCCAGGGAATCACCCCTCCACTTT
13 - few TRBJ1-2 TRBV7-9 CASSLEGGYGYTF TGTGCCAGCAGCTTAGAAGGGGGCTATGGCTACACCTTC
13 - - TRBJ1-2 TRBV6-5 CASSYGPRDGYTF TGTGCCAGCAGTTACGGACCTAGGGATGGCTACACCTTC
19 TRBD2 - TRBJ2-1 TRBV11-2 CASSATGTSGSPGVDEQFF TGTGCCAGCAGCGCAACCGGGACTAGCGGTTCCCCGGGGGTAGATGAGCAGTTCTTC
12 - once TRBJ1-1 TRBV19 CASSIWGTEAFF TGTGCCAGTAGTATCTGGGGCACTGAAGCTTTCTTT
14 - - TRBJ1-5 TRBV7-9 CASSSSVSNQPQHF TGTGCCAGCAGCTCATCAGTTAGCAATCAGCCCCAGCATTTT
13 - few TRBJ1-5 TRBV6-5 CASGVGGGQPQHF TGTGCCAGCGGAGTCGGTGGGGGACAGCCCCAGCATTTT
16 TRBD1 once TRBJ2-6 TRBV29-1 CSVRDRDDSGANVLTF TGCAGCGTCCGAGACAGGGACGACTCTGGGGCCAACGTCCTGACTTTC
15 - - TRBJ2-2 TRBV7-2 CASSSQGANTGELFF TGTGCCAGCAGCTCACAGGGAGCGAACACCGGGGAGCTGTTTTTT
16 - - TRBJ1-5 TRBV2 CASLDGPLKPNQPQHF TGTGCCAGCTTGGACGGACCACTTAAACCCAATCAGCCCCAGCATTTT
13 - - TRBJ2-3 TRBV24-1 CATSAPPSDTQYF TGTGCCACCAGTGCCCCCCCTTCAGATACGCAGTATTTT
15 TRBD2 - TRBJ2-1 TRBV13 CASSLNAGGYNEQFF TGTGCCAGCAGCTTAAATGCGGGAGGGTACAATGAGCAGTTCTTC
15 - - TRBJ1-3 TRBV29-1 CSVGGHLSSGNTIYF TGCAGCGTTGGGGGACACCTGAGCTCTGGAAACACCATATATTTT
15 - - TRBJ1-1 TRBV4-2 CASSLGDAGMTEAFF TGTGCCAGCAGCCTGGGTGATGCGGGGATGACTGAAGCTTTCTTT
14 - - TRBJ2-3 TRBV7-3 CASSFGGGADTQYF TGTGCCAGCAGCTTCGGCGGGGGCGCAGATACGCAGTATTTT
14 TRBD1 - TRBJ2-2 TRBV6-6 CASRRQGALGELFF TGTGCCAGCAGAAGACAGGGCGCGCTCGGGGAGCTGTTTTTT